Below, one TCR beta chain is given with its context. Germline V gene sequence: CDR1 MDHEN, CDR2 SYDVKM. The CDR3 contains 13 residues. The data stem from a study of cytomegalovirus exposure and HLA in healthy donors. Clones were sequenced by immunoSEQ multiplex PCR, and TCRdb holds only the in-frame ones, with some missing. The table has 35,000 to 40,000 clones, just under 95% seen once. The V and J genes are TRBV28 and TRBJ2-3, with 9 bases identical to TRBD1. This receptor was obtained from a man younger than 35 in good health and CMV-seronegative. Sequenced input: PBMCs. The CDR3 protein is CGSTGGSTDTQYF. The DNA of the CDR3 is TGTGGCTCGACAGGGGGTAGCACAGATACGCAGTATTTT.